This TCR beta chain was found in a study of cytomegalovirus exposure and HLA in healthy donors. The CDR3 runs to 16 residues. Germline V gene data show CDR1 as KGHSY and CDR2 as FQNENV. Between the trimmed V and J ends, which lost 4 bases and 0 bases, there was a span of 13 bases. This clone has just one count. The target antigen is unknown. The study ran its PCR with 60 Vbeta and 13 Jbeta primers. Libraries were prepared by immunoSEQ multiplex PCR; TCRdb keeps only in-frame clonotypes and omits some of them. This table has about 170,000 clones, around 73% appearing once. General observations from the study: A later analysis reportedly found fewer N-insertions in an Asian-associated ancestry cluster than the approximately 700-donor mean. Across all donors, roughly uniform sequencing depth was an assumption of the presence/absence analyses.

The chain carries TRBV16 and TRBJ1-3; possibly TRBD1 for D (6 bases). The material sequenced was PBMCs. This receptor was identified in a woman aged 18-29 years in good health and CMV-seropositive. The CDR3 nucleotides are TGTGCCAGCAGCCGGGGGCTCCGGAACTCTGGAAACACCATATATTTT. This encodes CASSRGLRNSGNTIYF.